A selection of T cell receptor beta chains follows, all from one sample in a study of blood T cell repertoires in COVID-19. This table comes from immunoSEQ multiplex PCR, and its TCRdb copy is limited to in-frame clones, with some not included. Among about 320,000 clones, about 85% were seen once, and the ten largest hold around 6%. The material sequenced was PBMCs or T cells enriched from blood (not recorded which). These receptors all stem from a woman in her twenties or thirties who had recovered from COVID-19. CDR3s include the opening cysteine and the closing phenylalanine or tryptophan. The D gene is left open where the match is weak. Where a row states a size, it is once, few, many or the class of an expanded clone; other rows omit it.

clone_size j_call d_call v_call cdr3_length cdr3_nt cdr3_aa
. TRBJ2-7 . TRBV6-5 12 TGTGCCAGCCGGGTGGTGGATTACGAGCAGTACTTC CASRVVDYEQYF
many TRBJ2-1 TRBD2 TRBV2 15 TGTGCCAGCAGTGAACTAGCGGGGGCCTACAATGAGCAGTTCTTC CASSELAGAYNEQFF
. TRBJ1-5 . TRBV6-5 14 TGTGCCAGCAGGACGACAGGAAGCAATCAGCCCCAGCATTTT CASRTTGSNQPQHF
. TRBJ1-2 . TRBV3-1/TRBV3-2 15 TGTGCCAGCAGCCAAACTTGGACTAGTTTATATGGCTACACCTTC CASSQTWTSLYGYTF
. TRBJ2-5 . TRBV11-1 12 TGTGCCAGCAGCTCAACAGGAAAGACCCAGTACTTC CASSSTGKTQYF
. TRBJ1-4 . TRBV5-5 17 TGTGCCAGCAGTAAACCTCATCGGCCGGGGACTAATGAAAAACTGTTTTTT CASSKPHRPGTNEKLFF
few TRBJ2-7 TRBD2 TRBV4-3 15 TGCGCCAGCAGCCCTACGGGGGGGGACCCCTACGAGCAGTACTTC CASSPTGGDPYEQYF
few TRBJ1-6 . TRBV2 14 TGTGCCAGCAGCGTAGGGCAGGGGAATTCACCCCTCCACTTT CASSVGQGNSPLHF
. TRBJ2-2 TRBD1 TRBV29-1 13 TGCAGCGCGGACAGGGGGAGGAGCGGGGAGCTGTTTTTT CSADRGRSGELFF
once TRBJ1-2 . TRBV7-9 14 TGTGCCAGCAGCCTCGCCGGACACTATAATGGCTACACCTTC CASSLAGHYNGYTF
once TRBJ1-5 TRBD1 TRBV25-1 15 TGTGCCAGCAGTGGGGGACAGGGGGACAATCAGCCCCAGCATTTT CASSGGQGDNQPQHF
. TRBJ2-3 . TRBV24-1 13 TGTGCCACCAGTGATTTTCCGGGGGGCACGCAGTATTTT CATSDFPGGTQYF
. TRBJ2-1 . TRBV29-1 10 TGCAGCGCCCGGGGGACTGAGCAGTTCTTC CSARGTEQFF
. TRBJ1-1 . TRBV29-1 12 TGCAGCGCTGGACAGTTGAACACTGAAGCTTTCTTT CSAGQLNTEAFF
. TRBJ2-5 . TRBV7-9 15 TGTGCCAGCAGCTTAGAGGGGGGGTACCAAGAGACCCAGTACTTC CASSLEGGYQETQYF
. TRBJ1-2 . TRBV5-6 15 TGTGCCAGCAGCTCCCTCGGGACACCACCATTACGCTACACCTTC CASSSLGTPPLRYTF
. TRBJ2-1 TRBD2 TRBV4-1 15 TGCGCCAGCAGCCAACACGGGACTAGCGGCGATGAGCAGTTCTTC CASSQHGTSGDEQFF
once TRBJ2-5 TRBD2 TRBV29-1 13 TGCAGCGCCAGAAGAGGGGAGGGAGAGACCCAGTACTTC CSARRGEGETQYF